This T cell receptor beta chain was identified in a study of T cell responses to AZD1222 COVID-19 vaccine. General study findings and limits: Donors were mostly white British, more females; clonal diversity possibly underestimated. There were repertoire samples only from the period after the peak T cell response. Two doses of AZD1222 preceded a rise in Spike-specific TCR breadth and depth.

A note on this clone: Its antigen is undetermined.

Germline-derived CDR1 and CDR2 are SNHLY and FYNNEI. This CDR3 comprises 13 residues. Trimming cost V 6 bases and J 5 bases; bases outside gene matches: 6. Data came from immunoSEQ multiplex PCR; TCRdb stores just in-frame clones and leaves some out. The table records about 130,000 clones, around 86% of them present only once. The starting material was peripheral blood, obtained on day 0 of AZD1222 vaccination. The receptor was isolated from an adult in good health. The gene calls are TRBV2 and TRBJ1-2, with 7 bases aligning to TRBD1. CDR3 sequence: CASSQDRFYGYTF. The CDR3 DNA is TGTGCCAGCAGCCAGGACAGGTTTTATGGCTACACCTTC.